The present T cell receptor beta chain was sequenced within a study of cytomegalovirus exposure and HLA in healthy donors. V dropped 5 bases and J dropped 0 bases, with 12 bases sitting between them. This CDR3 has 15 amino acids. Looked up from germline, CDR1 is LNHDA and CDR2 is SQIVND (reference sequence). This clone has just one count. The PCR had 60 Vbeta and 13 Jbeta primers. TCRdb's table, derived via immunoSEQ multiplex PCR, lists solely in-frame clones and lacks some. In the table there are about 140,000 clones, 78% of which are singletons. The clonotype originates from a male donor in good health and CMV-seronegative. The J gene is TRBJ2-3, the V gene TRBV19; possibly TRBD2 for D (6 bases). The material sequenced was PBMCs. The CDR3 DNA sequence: TGTGCCAGTAGTCTCCCGAGCGGGAGCACAGATACGCAGTATTTT. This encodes CASSLPSGSTDTQYF.